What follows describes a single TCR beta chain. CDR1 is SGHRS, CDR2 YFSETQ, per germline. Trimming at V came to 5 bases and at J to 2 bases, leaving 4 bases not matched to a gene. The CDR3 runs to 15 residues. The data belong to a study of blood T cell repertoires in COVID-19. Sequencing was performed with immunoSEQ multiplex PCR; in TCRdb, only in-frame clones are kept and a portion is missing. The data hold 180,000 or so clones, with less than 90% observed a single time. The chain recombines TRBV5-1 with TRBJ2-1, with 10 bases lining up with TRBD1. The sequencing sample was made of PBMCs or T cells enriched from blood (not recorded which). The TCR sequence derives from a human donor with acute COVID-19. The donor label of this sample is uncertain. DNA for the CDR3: TGCGCCAGCAGAGCGGGGACAGGGGCCTACAATGAGCAGTTCTTC. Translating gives CASRAGTGAYNEQFF.